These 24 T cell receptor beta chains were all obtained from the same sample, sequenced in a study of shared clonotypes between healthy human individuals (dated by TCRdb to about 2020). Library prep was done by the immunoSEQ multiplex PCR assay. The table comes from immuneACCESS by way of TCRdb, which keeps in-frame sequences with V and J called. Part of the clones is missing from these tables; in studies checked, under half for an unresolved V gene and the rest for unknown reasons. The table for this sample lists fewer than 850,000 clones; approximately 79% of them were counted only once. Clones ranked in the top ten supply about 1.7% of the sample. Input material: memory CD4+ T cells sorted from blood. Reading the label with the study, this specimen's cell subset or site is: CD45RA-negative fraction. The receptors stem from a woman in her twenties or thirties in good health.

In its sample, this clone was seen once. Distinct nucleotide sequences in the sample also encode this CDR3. The DNA for the CDR3 is TGTGCCAGCAGTTTCGAGACAGGAAACACCGGGGAGCTGTTTTTT. Translation: CASSFETGNTGELFF. V gene TRBV28 combines with J gene TRBJ2-2; possible D gene TRBD1, 6 bases. Trimming removed 3 bases at V and 2 bases at J, with 10 bases between. CDR1 and CDR2 (germline): MDHEN, SYDVKM. The CDR3 has 15 amino acids.

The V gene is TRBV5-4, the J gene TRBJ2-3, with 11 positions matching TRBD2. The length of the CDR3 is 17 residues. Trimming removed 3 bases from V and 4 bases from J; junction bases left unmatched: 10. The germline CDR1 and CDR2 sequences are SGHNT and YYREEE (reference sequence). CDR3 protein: CASSWYLAGGVADTQYF. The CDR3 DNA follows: TGTGCCAGCAGCTGGTACTTAGCGGGAGGGGTTGCAGATACGCAGTATTTT.

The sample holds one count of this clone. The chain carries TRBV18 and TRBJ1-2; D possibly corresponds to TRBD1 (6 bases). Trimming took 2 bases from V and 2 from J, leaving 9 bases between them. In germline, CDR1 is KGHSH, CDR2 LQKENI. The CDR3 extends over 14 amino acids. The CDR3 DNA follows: TGTGCCAGCTCACCATCGAGGGGGAACTATGGCTACACCTTC. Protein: CASSPSRGNYGYTF.

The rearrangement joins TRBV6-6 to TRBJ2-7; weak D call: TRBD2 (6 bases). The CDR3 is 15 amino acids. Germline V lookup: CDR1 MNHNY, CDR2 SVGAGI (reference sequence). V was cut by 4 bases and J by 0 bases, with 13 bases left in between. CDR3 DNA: TGTGCCAGCAGTTCCCCGGGGGAGAGCTCCTACGAGCAGTACTTC. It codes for CASSSPGESSYEQYF.

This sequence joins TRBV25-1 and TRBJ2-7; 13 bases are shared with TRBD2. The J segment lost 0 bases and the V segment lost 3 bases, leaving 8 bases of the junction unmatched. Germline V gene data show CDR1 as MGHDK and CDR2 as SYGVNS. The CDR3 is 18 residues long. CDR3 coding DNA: TGTGCCAGCAGTGATTCACTAGCGGGAGGGGGGGGCTCCTACGAGCAGTACTTC. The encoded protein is CASSDSLAGGGGSYEQYF.

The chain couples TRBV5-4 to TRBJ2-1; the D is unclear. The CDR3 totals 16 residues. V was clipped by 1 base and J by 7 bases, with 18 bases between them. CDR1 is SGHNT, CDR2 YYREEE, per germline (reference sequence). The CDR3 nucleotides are TGTGCCAGCAGCTTGCAGGTAATGATACGAGAGAATGAGCAGTTCTTC. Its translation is CASSLQVMIRENEQFF.

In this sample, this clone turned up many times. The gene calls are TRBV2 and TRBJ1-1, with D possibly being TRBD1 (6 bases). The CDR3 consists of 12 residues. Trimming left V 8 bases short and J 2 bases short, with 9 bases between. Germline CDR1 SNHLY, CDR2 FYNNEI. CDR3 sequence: CASEGQNTEAFF. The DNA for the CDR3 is TGTGCCAGCGAGGGACAAAACACTGAAGCTTTCTTT. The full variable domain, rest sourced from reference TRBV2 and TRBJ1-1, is EPEVTQTPSHQVTQMGQEVILRCVPISNHLYFYWYRQILGQKVEFLVSFYNNEISEKSEIFDDQFSVERPDGSNFTLKIRSTKLEDSAMYFCASEGQNTEAFFGQGTRLTVV.

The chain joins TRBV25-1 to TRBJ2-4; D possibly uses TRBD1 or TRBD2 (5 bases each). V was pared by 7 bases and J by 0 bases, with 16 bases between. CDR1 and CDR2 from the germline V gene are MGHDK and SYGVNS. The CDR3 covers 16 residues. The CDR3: CASTRLPGRAKNIQYF. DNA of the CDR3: TGTGCCAGCACCCGACTCCCGGGGCGAGCCAAAAACATTCAGTACTTC. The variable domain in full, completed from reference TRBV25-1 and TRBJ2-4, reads EADIYQTPRYLVIGTGKKITLECSQTMGHDKMYWYQQDPGMELHLIHYSYGVNSTEKGDLSSESTVSRIRTEHFPLTLESARPSHTSQYLCASTRLPGRAKNIQYFGAGTRLSVL.

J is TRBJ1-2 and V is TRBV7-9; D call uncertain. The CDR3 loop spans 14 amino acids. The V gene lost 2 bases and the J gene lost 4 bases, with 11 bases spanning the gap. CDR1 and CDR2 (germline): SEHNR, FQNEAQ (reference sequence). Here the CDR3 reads CASSLLGSSYGYTF. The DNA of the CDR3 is TGTGCCAGCAGCTTACTAGGATCGTCCTATGGCTACACCTTC.

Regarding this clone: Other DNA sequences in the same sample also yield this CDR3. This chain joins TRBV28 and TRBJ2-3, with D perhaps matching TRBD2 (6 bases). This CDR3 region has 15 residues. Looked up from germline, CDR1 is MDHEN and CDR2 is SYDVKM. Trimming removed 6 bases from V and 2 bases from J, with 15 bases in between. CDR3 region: CASSFGRGVTDTQYF. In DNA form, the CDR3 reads TGTGCCAGCAGCTTCGGGCGGGGAGTCACAGATACGCAGTATTTT.

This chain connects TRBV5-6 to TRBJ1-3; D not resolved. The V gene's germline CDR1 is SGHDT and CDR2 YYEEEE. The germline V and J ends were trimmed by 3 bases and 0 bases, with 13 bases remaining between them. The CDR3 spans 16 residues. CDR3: CASSSVSGYSGNTIYF. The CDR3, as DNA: TGTGCCAGCAGCTCGGTATCGGGTTACTCTGGAAACACCATATATTTT.

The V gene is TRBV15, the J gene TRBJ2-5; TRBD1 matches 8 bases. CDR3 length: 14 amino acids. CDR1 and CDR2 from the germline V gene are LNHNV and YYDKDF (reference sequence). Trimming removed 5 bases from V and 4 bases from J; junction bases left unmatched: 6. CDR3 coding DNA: TGTGCCACCAGCGAGGACAGGGCGGGAGAGACCCAGTACTTC. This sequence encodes CATSEDRAGETQYF.

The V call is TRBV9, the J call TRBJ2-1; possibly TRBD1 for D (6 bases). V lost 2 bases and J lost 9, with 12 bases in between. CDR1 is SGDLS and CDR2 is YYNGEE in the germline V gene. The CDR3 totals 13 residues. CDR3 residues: CASSVQGTGEQFF. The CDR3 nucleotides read TGTGCCAGCAGCGTCCAGGGGACCGGTGAGCAGTTCTTC.

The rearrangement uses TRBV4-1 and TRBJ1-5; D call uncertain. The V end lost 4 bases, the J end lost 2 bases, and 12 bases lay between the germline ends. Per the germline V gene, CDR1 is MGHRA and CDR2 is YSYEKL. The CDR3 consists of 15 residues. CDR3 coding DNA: TGCGCCAGCAGCCCCCTAGCCGGGGGCAATCAGCCCCAGCATTTT. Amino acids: CASSPLAGGNQPQHF.

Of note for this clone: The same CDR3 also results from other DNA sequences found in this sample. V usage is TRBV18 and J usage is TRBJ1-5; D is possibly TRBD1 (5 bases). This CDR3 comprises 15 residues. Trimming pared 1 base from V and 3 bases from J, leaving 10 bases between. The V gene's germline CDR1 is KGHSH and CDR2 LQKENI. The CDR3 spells CASSPLGQDNQPQHF. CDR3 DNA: TGTGCCAGCTCACCACTCGGACAAGACAATCAGCCCCAGCATTTT.

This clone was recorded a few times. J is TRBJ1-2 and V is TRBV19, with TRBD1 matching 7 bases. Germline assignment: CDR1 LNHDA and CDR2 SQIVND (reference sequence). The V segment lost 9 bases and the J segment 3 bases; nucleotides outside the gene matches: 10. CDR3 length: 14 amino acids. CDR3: CASRRTGDHYGYTF. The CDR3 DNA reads TGTGCCAGCCGACGGACAGGAGACCACTATGGCTACACCTTC.

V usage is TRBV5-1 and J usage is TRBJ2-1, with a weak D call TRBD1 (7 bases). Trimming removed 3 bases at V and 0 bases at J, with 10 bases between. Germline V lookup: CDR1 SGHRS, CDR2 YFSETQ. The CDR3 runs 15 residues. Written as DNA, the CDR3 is TGCGCCAGCAGCTACCAGGGGGGCTCCTACAATGAGCAGTTCTTC. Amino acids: CASSYQGGSYNEQFF.

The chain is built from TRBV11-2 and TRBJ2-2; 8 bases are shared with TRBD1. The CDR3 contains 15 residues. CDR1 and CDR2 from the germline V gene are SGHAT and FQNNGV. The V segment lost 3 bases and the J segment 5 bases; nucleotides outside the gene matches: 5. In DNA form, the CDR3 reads TGTGCCAGCAGCTTTACAGGGGGGTGGACCGGGGAGCTGTTTTTT. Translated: CASSFTGGWTGELFF.

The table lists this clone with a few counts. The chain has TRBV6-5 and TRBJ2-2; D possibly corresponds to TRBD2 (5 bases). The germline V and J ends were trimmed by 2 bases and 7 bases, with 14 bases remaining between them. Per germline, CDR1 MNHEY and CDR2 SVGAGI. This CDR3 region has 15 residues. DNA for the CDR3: TGTGCCAGCAGTTACCGAACTAGGGAAATCGGGGAGCTGTTTTTT. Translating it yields CASSYRTREIGELFF.

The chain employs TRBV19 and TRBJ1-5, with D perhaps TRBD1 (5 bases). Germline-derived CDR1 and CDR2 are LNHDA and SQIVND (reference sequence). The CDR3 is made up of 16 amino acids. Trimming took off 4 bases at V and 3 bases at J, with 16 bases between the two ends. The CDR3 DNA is TGTGCCAGTAGTAGCTTACTCCAGGGTTACAATCAGCCCCAGCATTTT. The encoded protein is CASSSLLQGYNQPQHF.

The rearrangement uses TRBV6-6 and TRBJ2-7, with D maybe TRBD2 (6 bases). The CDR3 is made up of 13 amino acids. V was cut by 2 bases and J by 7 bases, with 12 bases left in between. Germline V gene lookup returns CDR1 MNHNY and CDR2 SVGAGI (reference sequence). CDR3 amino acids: CASSYATAGEQYF. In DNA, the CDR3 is TGTGCCAGCAGTTACGCCACCGCGGGGGAGCAGTACTTC.

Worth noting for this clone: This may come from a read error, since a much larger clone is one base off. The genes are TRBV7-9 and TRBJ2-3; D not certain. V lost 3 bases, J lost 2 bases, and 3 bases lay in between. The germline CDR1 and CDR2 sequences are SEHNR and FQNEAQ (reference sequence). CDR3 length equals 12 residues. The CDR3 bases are TGTGCCAGCAGCTTCAACACAGATACGCAGTATTTT. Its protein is CASSFNTDTQYF.

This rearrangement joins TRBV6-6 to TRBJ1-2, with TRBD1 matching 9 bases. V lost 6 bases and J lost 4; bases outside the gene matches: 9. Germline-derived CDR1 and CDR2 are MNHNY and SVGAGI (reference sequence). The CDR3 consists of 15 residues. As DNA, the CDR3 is TGTGCCAGCAGCCGACAGACAGGGGGAAGCTATGGCTACACCTTC. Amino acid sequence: CASSRQTGGSYGYTF.

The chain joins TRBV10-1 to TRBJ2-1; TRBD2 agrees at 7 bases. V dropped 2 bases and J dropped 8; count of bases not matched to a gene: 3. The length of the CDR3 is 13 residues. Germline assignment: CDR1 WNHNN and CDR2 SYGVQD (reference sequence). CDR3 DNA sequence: TGCGCCAGCAGTGAGGGCGGGAGTTATGAGCAGTTCTTC. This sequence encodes CASSEGGSYEQFF.